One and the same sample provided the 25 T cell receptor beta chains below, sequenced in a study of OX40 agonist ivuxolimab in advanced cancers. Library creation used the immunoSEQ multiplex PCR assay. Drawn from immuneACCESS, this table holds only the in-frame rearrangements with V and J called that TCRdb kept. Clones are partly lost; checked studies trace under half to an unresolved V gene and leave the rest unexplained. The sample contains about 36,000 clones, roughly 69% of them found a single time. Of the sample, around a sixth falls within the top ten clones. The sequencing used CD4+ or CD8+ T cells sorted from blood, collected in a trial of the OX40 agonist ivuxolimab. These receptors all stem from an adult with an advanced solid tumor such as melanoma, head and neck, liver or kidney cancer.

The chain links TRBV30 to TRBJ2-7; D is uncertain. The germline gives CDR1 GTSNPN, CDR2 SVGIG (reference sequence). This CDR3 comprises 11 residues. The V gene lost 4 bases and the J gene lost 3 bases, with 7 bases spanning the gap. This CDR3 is CAWTENYEQYF. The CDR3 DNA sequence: TGTGCCTGGACGGAAAACTACGAGCAGTACTTC. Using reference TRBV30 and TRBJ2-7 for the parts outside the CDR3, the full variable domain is SQTIHQWPATLVQPVGSPLSLECTVEGTSNPNLYWYRQAAGRGLQLLFYSVGIGQISSEVPQNLSASRPQDRQFILSSKKLLLSDSGFYLCAWTENYEQYFGPGTRLTVT.

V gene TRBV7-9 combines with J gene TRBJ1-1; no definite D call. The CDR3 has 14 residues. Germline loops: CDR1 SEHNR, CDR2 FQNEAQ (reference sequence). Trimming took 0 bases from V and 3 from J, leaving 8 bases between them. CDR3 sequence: CASSLAGSHTEAFF. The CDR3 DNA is TGTGCCAGCAGCTTAGCAGGGTCCCACACTGAAGCTTTCTTT.

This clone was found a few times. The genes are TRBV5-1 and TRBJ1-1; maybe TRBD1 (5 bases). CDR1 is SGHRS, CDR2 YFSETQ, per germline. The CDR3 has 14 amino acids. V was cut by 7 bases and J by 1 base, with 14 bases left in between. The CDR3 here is CASADWDGNTEAFF. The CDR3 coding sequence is TGCGCCAGCGCGGATTGGGACGGGAACACTGAAGCTTTCTTT.

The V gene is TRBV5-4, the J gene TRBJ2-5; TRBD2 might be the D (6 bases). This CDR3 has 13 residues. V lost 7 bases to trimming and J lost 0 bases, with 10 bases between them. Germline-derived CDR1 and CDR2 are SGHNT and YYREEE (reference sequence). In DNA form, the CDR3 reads TGTGCCAGCGGAACGGGGGACCAAGAGACCCAGTACTTC. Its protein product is CASGTGDQETQYF.

For the CDR3, the DNA is TGTGCCAGCAGTTCACCAGGGCGGGCCAAAAACATTCAGTACTTC. Translation: CASSSPGRAKNIQYF. V gene TRBV7-9 combines with J gene TRBJ2-4; possibly TRBD1 for D (5 bases). Germline V lookup: CDR1 SEHNR, CDR2 FQNEAQ (reference sequence). The CDR3 loop spans 15 amino acids. The V end lost 6 bases, the J end lost 1 base, and 13 bases lay between the germline ends.

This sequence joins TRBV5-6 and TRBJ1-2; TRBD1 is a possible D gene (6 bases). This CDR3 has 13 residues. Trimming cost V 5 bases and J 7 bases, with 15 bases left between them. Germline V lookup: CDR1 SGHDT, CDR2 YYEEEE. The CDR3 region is CASRWGAGRGYTF. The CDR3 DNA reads TGTGCCAGCAGGTGGGGGGCTGGCCGTGGCTACACCTTC.

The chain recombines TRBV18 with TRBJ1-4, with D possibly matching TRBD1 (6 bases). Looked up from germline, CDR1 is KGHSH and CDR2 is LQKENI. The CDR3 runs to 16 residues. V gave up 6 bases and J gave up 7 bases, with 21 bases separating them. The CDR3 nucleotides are TGTGCCAGCTCTCTGTCCCAGGGGAGGTTTGGTGAAAAACTGTTTTTT. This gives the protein CASSLSQGRFGEKLFF.

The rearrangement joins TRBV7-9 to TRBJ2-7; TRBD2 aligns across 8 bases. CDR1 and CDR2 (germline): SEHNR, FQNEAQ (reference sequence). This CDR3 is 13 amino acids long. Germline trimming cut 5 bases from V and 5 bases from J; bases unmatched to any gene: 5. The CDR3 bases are TGTGCCAGCAGCCCCCCGACTAGCGACGAGCAGTACTTC. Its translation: CASSPPTSDEQYF.

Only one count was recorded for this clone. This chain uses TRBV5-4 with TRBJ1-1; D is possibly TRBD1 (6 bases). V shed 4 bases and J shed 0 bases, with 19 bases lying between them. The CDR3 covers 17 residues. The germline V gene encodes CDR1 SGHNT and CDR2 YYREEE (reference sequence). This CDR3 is CASSPSGRGFLNTEAFF. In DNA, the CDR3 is TGTGCCAGCAGCCCCTCGGGGAGGGGGTTCCTGAACACTGAAGCTTTCTTT.

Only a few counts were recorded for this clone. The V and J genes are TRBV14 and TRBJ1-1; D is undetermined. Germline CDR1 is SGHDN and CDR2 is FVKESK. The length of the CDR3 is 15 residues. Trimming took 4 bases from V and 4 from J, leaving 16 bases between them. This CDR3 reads CASSPPGGWSTEAFF. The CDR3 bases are TGTGCCAGCAGCCCCCCGGGAGGGTGGAGCACTGAAGCTTTCTTT.

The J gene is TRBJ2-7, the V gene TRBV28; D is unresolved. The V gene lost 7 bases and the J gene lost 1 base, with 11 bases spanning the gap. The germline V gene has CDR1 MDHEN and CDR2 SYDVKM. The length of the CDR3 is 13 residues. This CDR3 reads CASTDPISYEQYF. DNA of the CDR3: TGTGCCAGCACCGACCCGATTTCCTACGAGCAGTACTTC.

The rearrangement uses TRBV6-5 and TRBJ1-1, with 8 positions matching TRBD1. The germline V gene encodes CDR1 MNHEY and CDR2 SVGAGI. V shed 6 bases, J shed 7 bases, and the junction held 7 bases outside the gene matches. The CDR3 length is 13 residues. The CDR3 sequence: CASSPGQAVEAFF. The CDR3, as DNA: TGTGCCAGCAGCCCGGGACAGGCAGTTGAAGCTTTCTTT.

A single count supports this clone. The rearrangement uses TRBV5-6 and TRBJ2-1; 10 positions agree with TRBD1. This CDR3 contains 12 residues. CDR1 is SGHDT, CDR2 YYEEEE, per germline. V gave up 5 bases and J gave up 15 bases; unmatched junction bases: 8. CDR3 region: CASSKDRGRRFF. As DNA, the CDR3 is TGTGCCAGCAGTAAAGACAGGGGGCGGCGGTTCTTC.

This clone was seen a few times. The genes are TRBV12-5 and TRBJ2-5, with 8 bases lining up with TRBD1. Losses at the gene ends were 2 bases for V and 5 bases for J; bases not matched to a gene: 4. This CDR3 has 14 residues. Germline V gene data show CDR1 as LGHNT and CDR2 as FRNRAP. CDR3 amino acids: CASGLPDRVETQYF. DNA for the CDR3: TGTGCTAGTGGTTTGCCGGACAGGGTGGAGACCCAGTACTTC.

The CDR3: CASSPGQPGSNQPQHF. CDR3 DNA sequence: TGTGCCAGCAGTCCTGGACAGCCCGGAAGCAATCAGCCCCAGCATTTT. The gene calls are TRBV27 and TRBJ1-5; a possible D gene is TRBD1 (6 bases). This CDR3 has 16 amino acids. Germline V gene data show CDR1 as MNHEY and CDR2 as SMNVEV (reference sequence). Trimming shortened V by 5 bases and J by 1 base, and 15 bases separated the two germline ends.

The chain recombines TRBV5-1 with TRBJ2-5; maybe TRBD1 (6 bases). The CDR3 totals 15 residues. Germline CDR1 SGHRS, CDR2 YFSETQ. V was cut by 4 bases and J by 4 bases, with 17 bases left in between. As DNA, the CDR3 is TGCGCCAGCAGCCAGGGGACCCCGGGGCCAGAGACCCAGTACTTC. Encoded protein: CASSQGTPGPETQYF.

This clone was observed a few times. CDR3 bases: TGTGCCAGCAGCGTAAGCTTATCCTACGAGCAGTACGTC. It is translated as CASSVSLSYEQYV. The chain has TRBV9 and TRBJ2-7; no firm D call. This CDR3 spans 13 amino acids. CDR1 SGDLS and CDR2 YYNGEE come from the germline V gene. Trimming pared 1 base from V and 1 base from J, leaving 6 bases between.

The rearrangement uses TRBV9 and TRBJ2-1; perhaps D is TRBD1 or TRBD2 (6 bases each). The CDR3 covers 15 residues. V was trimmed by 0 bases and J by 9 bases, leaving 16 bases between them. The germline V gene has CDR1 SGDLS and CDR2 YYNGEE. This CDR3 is CASSVEPVGGFEQFF. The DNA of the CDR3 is TGTGCCAGCAGCGTAGAACCAGTGGGGGGCTTTGAGCAGTTCTTC.

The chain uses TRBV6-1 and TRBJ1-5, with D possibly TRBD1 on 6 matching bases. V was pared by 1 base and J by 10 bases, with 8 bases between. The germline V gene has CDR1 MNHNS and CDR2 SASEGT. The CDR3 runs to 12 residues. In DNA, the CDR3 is TGTGCCAGCAGTGAAGACAGGGTTCCCCAGCATTTT. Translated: CASSEDRVPQHF.

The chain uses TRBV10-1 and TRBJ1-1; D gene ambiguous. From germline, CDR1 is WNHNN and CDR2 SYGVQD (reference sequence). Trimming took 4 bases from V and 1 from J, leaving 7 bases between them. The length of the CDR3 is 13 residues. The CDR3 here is CASSGNRNTEAFF. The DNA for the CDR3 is TGCGCCAGCAGTGGTAACCGGAACACTGAAGCTTTCTTT.

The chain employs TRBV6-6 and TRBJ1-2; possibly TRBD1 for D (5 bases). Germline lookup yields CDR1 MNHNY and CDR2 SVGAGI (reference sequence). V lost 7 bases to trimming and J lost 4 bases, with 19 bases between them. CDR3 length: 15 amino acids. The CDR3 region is CASITTWGSSYGYTF. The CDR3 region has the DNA TGTGCCAGCATCACCACATGGGGCAGTAGCTATGGCTACACCTTC.

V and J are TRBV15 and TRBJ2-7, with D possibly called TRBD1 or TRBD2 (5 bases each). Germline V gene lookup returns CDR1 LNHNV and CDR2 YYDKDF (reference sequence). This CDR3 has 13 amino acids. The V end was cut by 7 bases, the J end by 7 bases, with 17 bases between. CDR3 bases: TGTGCCACCACAAAGTGGGGGACGTGGGAGCAGTACGTC. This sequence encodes CATTKWGTWEQYV.

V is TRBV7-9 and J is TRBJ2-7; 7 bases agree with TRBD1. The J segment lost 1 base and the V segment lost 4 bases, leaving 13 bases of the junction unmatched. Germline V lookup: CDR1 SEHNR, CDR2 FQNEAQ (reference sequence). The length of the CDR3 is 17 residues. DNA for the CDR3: TGTGCCAGCAGCTCCCCCCAATGGACAGGAGTATCCTACGAGCAGTACTTC. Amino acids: CASSSPQWTGVSYEQYF.

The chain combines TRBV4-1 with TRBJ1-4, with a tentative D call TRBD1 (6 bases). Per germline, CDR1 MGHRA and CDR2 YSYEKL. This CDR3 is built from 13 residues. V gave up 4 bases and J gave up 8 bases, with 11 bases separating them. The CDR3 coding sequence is TGCGCCAGCAGCCGGTGGAGGGGGGAAAAACTGTTTTTT. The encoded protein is CASSRWRGEKLFF.

CDR3 residues: CASSEATGELFF. CDR3 sequence (DNA): TGTGCCAGTAGTGAAGCGACCGGGGAGCTGTTTTTT. The genes are TRBV19 and TRBJ2-2; D not resolved. Looked up from germline, CDR1 is LNHDA and CDR2 is SQIVND (reference sequence). The CDR3 covers 12 residues. With 5 bases removed from V and 5 bases from J, the gap between germline ends came to 6 bases.